The rows below give T cell receptor beta chains drawn from one sample of a study of T cell repertoires in cytomegalovirus infection. Their antigens remain unidentified. TCRdb called the reads again in MiXCR, with one record for every CDR3 protein. The sample yields some 800,000 distinct CDR3 sequences, 25% to 35% seen once. Sequences were derived from cultured CD8+ T cells from PBMCs, sampled from culture after CMV antigen stimulation. These receptors were collected from a human donor in good health (CMV status not recorded). Some clones in this sample may be carry-over from other donors' samples. The CDR3 runs from the conserved cysteine through the conserved F or W. Fields, in order: J gene, D gene, clone size, V gene, CDR3 DNA, CDR3 protein. A D gene is named only where the DNA matches it firmly. Only some rows state a clone size, as once, few, many or a class for expanded clones.

TRBJ2-3,TRBD1,few,TRBV12-5,TGTGCTAGTGCCGCGGGACAGGGGGCTTCAGATACGCAGTATTTT,CASAAGQGASDTQYF
TRBJ1-1,-,-,TRBV4-1,TGCGCCAGCAGCCAAGGACGCCAGGGAAACACTGAAGCTTTCTTT,CASSQGRQGNTEAFF
TRBJ2-1,TRBD2,-,TRBV6-6,TGTGCCAGCAGTTACCCGGGACTAGCGGGGGCCGGTGAGCAGTTCTTC,CASSYPGLAGAGEQFF
TRBJ2-5,-,many,TRBV7-8,TGTGCCAGCAGCGTCCTCGGGGGGCCACAAGAGACCCAGTACTTC,CASSVLGGPQETQYF
TRBJ1-1,TRBD1,-,TRBV6-2/TRBV6-3,TGTGCCAGCAGTAGAAGACAGGGACCTGAAGCTTTCTTT,CASSRRQGPEAFF
TRBJ1-1,TRBD1,-,TRBV7-9,TGTGCCAGCAGCTTAGGAGAGACAGGGGGCTGGGCTGAAGCTTTCTTT,CASSLGETGGWAEAFF
TRBJ2-5,-,-,TRBV4-2,TGTGCCAGCAGCCAAGAAGTAGTTTCAGAGACCCAGTACTTC,CASSQEVVSETQYF
TRBJ2-1,-,-,TRBV2,TGTGCCAGCAGTGAGAGGAGGCCCGGGGAGCAGTTCTTC,CASSERRPGEQFF
TRBJ2-5,TRBD1,-,TRBV29-1,TGCAGCGTTGAAGGGGGCAGGGGGCTAGAAGAGACCCAGTACTTC,CSVEGGRGLEETQYF
TRBJ2-7,TRBD1,many,TRBV7-9,TGTGCCAGCAGCTACCGGGACAGGGCCTACGAGCAGTACTTC,CASSYRDRAYEQYF
TRBJ1-2,-,-,TRBV11-2,TGTGCCAGCAGCCTATTTAGACCGACTGAGACTAACTATGGCTACACCTTC,CASSLFRPTETNYGYTF
TRBJ2-1,-,-,TRBV15,TGTGCCACCAGCAGAGAGTCCCAAAGGCACCCGGGGTTCTTC,CATSRESQRHPGFF
TRBJ2-1,-,few,TRBV7-9,TGTGCCAGCAGCTTAATCCCTGGAAGGGACAATGAGCAGTTCTTC,CASSLIPGRDNEQFF
TRBJ1-6,TRBD1,-,TRBV19,TGTGCCAGTAGTGTCGGACAGGGGGCTGGATCACCCCTCCACTTT,CASSVGQGAGSPLHF
TRBJ1-2,-,many,TRBV4-2,TGTGCCAGCAGCCAAGGGGGAGAGGGGTACTATGGCTACACCTTC,CASSQGGEGYYGYTF
TRBJ2-2,-,many,TRBV6-1,TGTGCCAGCAGTGTGGCAGGGGTGAACACCGGGGAGCTGTTTTTT,CASSVAGVNTGELFF
TRBJ2-2,-,-,TRBV12-3/TRBV12-4,TGTGCCATCACGGGGGAAGGGGCCGGGGAGCTGTTTTTT,CAITGEGAGELFF
TRBJ2-5,TRBD1,-,TRBV18,TGTGCCAGCTCACCATACTACGCGGGACAGGGGAGTCAACAAGAGACCCAGTACTTC,CASSPYYAGQGSQQETQYF
TRBJ2-3,-,-,TRBV7-4,TGTGCCGGCTCAGGGGGGGGGGCGCAAACAGATACGCAGTATTTT,CAGSGGGAQTDTQYF
TRBJ2-1,-,-,TRBV4-1,TGCGCCAGCAGCCACGGGCACCCGGACCTGGAGCAGTTCTTC,CASSHGHPDLEQFF
TRBJ2-4,TRBD1,-,TRBV15,TGTGCCACCAGCTTCACAGGGGCCTTCCGTGTGAACATTCAGTACTTC,CATSFTGAFRVNIQYF
TRBJ2-5,-,many,TRBV7-6,TGTGCCAGCAGCGCCCGAGGGGATATCGGGACCCAGTACTTC,CASSARGDIGTQYF
TRBJ2-1,-,many,TRBV6-6,TGTGCCAGCAGCCAAGGGGGAGCCTACAATGAGCAGTTCTTC,CASSQGGAYNEQFF
TRBJ1-1,TRBD1,few,TRBV12-3/TRBV12-4,TGTGCCAGCAGTTTGGGGACAGGGGGCATCACTGAAGCTTTCTTT,CASSLGTGGITEAFF
TRBJ2-3,-,few,TRBV27,TGTGCCAGCAGTTTAAAGGGGTCAGATACGCAGTATTTT,CASSLKGSDTQYF
TRBJ1-1,-,few,TRBV10-3,TGTGCCATCAGTGTGAGAGGGCCGAACACTGAAGCTTTCTTT,CAISVRGPNTEAFF
TRBJ1-3,-,few,TRBV12-3/TRBV12-4,TGTGCCAGCAGTTTGTCGGGGGACTCTGGAAACACCATATATTTT,CASSLSGDSGNTIYF
TRBJ2-5,TRBD1,once,TRBV24-1,TGTGCCACCAGTGATTGGTCCGACAGGGAAGAGACCCAGTACTTC,CATSDWSDREETQYF
TRBJ2-5,TRBD2,-,TRBV7-9,TGTGCCAGCAGCTTACCGACTAGCGGGGGGGCTGAGACCCAGTACTTC,CASSLPTSGGAETQYF
TRBJ1-4,-,-,TRBV7-6,TGTGCCAGCAGCTCGTACGGTGAAAAACTGTTTTTT,CASSSYGEKLFF